These 16 T cell receptor beta chains share one sample of origin, sequenced in a study of CD8+ T cells in alopecia areata. Extraction of RNA preceded its reverse transcription into cDNA, which served as the sequencing template. Produced via immunoSEQ multiplex PCR; TCRdb's table is partial and in-frame only. The sample carries more than 200,000 clones, roughly 66% recorded once. Treatment meaning: oral pan-JAK inhibitor, 5-10 mg twice daily. The starting material was CD4+ T cells sorted from blood, obtained at roughly week 45, from a patient treated with tofacitinib. All receptors derive from a human donor with alopecia areata.

This clone was observed a handful of times. The genes are TRBV25-1 and TRBJ1-6; D remains ambiguous. The germline CDR1 and CDR2 sequences are MGHDK and SYGVNS. The CDR3 has 17 residues. Deletions cut 4 bases from V and 8 bases from J, with 21 bases between. Here the CDR3 reads CASSGGSNPFSHSPLHF. The CDR3, as DNA: TGTGCCAGCAGTGGGGGATCCAACCCCTTTTCACATTCACCCCTCCACTTT.

This clone has just a few counts. This chain's CDR3 is CSVGVTYEQYF. The CDR3 DNA is TGCAGCGTTGGAGTAACCTACGAGCAGTACTTC. J is TRBJ2-7 and V is TRBV29-1; D call uncertain. The germline V and J ends were trimmed by 4 bases and 2 bases, with 6 bases remaining between them. The CDR3 length is 11 residues. Germline V CDR1 and CDR2: SQVTM, ANQGSEA.

The chain has TRBV7-9 and TRBJ1-6; D not resolved. Trimming pared 1 base from V and 8 bases from J, leaving 6 bases between. CDR1 SEHNR and CDR2 FQNEAQ come from the germline V gene (reference sequence). The CDR3 consists of 13 residues. The CDR3 spells CASSLGPDSPLHF. CDR3 DNA: TGTGCCAGCAGCTTAGGACCGGATTCACCCCTCCACTTT.

This chain joins TRBV29-1 and TRBJ1-5; D remains unclear. V lost 4 bases, J lost 4 bases, and 14 bases lay in between. CDR3 length: 14 residues. Per the germline V gene, CDR1 is SQVTM and CDR2 is ANQGSEA. The CDR3 is CSVVSGGPNQPQHF. In DNA, the CDR3 is TGCAGCGTTGTGTCCGGCGGGCCTAATCAGCCCCAGCATTTT.

The chain couples TRBV6-6 to TRBJ1-1; 7 bases align to TRBD1. The germline gives CDR1 MNHNY, CDR2 SVGAGI (reference sequence). V dropped 2 bases and J dropped 7; count of bases not matched to a gene: 4. This CDR3 is built from 13 residues. The chain's CDR3 is CASSYPQGGEAFF. The CDR3 DNA reads as TGTGCCAGCAGTTACCCCCAGGGGGGTGAAGCTTTCTTT.

The chain employs TRBV5-1 and TRBJ2-7; D not certain. CDR1 is SGHRS, CDR2 YFSETQ, per germline. The CDR3 is 15 residues long. V gave up 0 bases and J gave up 0 bases, with 10 bases separating them. The chain's CDR3 is CASSLDLESSYEQYF. CDR3 nucleotides: TGCGCCAGCAGCTTGGACCTAGAGAGCTCCTACGAGCAGTACTTC.

The V call is TRBV7-2, the J call TRBJ2-7; the D gene could be TRBD1 or TRBD2 (5 bases each). Trimming took off 5 bases at V and 7 bases at J, with 18 bases between the two ends. The germline gives CDR1 SGHTA, CDR2 FQGNSA. The CDR3 is 14 amino acids. The CDR3, as DNA: TGTGCCAGCAGCCCCCTGGGACCCTCAGGGGAGCAGTACTTC. Protein: CASSPLGPSGEQYF. The full variable domain, rest sourced from reference TRBV7-2 and TRBJ2-7, is GAGVSQSPSNKVTEKGKDVELRCDPISGHTALYWYRQSLGQGLEFLIYFQGNSAPDKSGLPSDRFSAERTGGSVSTLTIQRTQQEDSAVYLCASSPLGPSGEQYFGPGTRLTVT.

V and J are TRBV7-9 and TRBJ1-2, with 8 nucleotides matching TRBD1. Germline values: CDR1 SEHNR, CDR2 FQNEAQ (reference sequence). The CDR3 consists of 11 residues. V lost 5 bases, J lost 10 bases, and 3 bases stayed unmatched. DNA of the CDR3: TGTGCCAGCAGCCGACAGGGGAACTACACCTTC. This sequence encodes CASSRQGNYTF.

Here the CDR3 DNA reads TGTGCCAGCAGTGAAGCGCTTGGGAGCTCTGGGGCCAACGTCCTGACTTTC. It codes for CASSEALGSSGANVLTF. The V call is TRBV2, the J call TRBJ2-6; possible D gene TRBD2, 5 bases. This CDR3 is 17 amino acids long. The germline V gene encodes CDR1 SNHLY and CDR2 FYNNEI. V lost 0 bases and J 0 bases, leaving 9 bases between the germline ends.

V is TRBV19 and J is TRBJ2-1, with 8 bases that match TRBD1. The CDR3 is 16 residues long. J was trimmed by 6 bases and V by 3 bases; bases with no gene match: 10. Per the germline V gene, CDR1 is LNHDA and CDR2 is SQIVND (reference sequence). DNA of the CDR3: TGTGCCAGTAGTATCCTAGGTCAGGGGGCTATCAATGAGCAGTTCTTC. It is translated as CASSILGQGAINEQFF.

The chain is built from TRBV27 and TRBJ1-1; D is uncertain. CDR1 and CDR2 (germline): MNHEY, SMNVEV (reference sequence). This CDR3 has 13 residues. V was clipped by 6 bases and J by 0 bases, with 8 bases between them. The CDR3 sequence: CASSATMNTEAFF. CDR3 in DNA: TGTGCCAGCAGCGCAACTATGAACACTGAAGCTTTCTTT.

This chain joins TRBV7-2 and TRBJ2-2, with a weak D call TRBD1 (5 bases). Per the germline V gene, CDR1 is SGHTA and CDR2 is FQGNSA. The CDR3 runs to 13 residues. Trimming cost V 5 bases and J 7 bases, with 11 bases left between them. The CDR3 region has the DNA TGTGCCAGCAGCCCGACAGCCATCGGGGAGCTGTTTTTT. The encoded protein is CASSPTAIGELFF.

The chain links TRBV11-2 to TRBJ1-1; D remains ambiguous. CDR1 is SGHAT and CDR2 is FQNNGV in the germline V gene. V lost 5 bases and J lost 0, with 10 bases in between. CDR3 size: 14 residues. CDR3 residues: CASSPTIMNTEAFF. Here the CDR3 DNA reads TGTGCCAGCAGCCCGACCATCATGAACACTGAAGCTTTCTTT.

This sequence joins TRBV29-1 and TRBJ1-5; 9 bases align to TRBD1. CDR1 is SQVTM and CDR2 is ANQGSEA in the germline V gene. This CDR3 is 14 amino acids long. The V segment lost 8 bases and the J segment 6 bases; nucleotides outside the gene matches: 11. Here the CDR3 reads CSFTTGGAGQPQHF. The CDR3 DNA sequence: TGCAGCTTCACCACAGGGGGCGCAGGTCAGCCCCAGCATTTT.

The chain uses TRBV14 and TRBJ1-6; no clear D. The V end was cut by 5 bases, the J end by 9 bases, with 14 bases between. This CDR3 spans 14 amino acids. From germline, CDR1 is SGHDN and CDR2 FVKESK. The CDR3 nucleotides are TGTGCCAGCAGCTTACGGTGGAATAGTTCACCCCTCCACTTT. Its protein is CASSLRWNSSPLHF.

The V gene is TRBV5-6, the J gene TRBJ2-7; D is undetermined. This CDR3 has 13 residues. V was clipped by 4 bases and J by 3 bases, with 11 bases between them. In germline, CDR1 is SGHDT, CDR2 YYEEEE. The CDR3 sequence is CASSRLGDYEQYF. CDR3 nucleotide sequence: TGTGCCAGCAGCCGGTTAGGCGACTACGAGCAGTACTTC.